These 15 T cell receptor beta chains were all obtained from the same sample, sequenced in a study of identical twins. One entry per CDR3 protein results from TCRdb running MiXCR on the 5' RACE reads. The data contain 700,000 to 950,000 distinct CDR3 sequences, around 12% of them singletons. These sequences were also reported in another study, on yellow fever vaccine responses in identical twins.

Sequencing was performed on PBMCs. These receptors were collected from a woman younger than 30 in good health.

This clonotype was recorded a few times. The chain recombines TRBV7-9 with TRBJ2-7; D ambiguous. Germline V gene data show CDR1 as SEHNR and CDR2 as FQNEAQ (reference sequence). Between the trimmed V and J ends, which lost 0 bases and 0 bases, there was a span of 12 bases. The length of the CDR3 is 16 residues. CDR3 nucleotides: TGTGCCAGCAGCTTAGCTCTCTCGCAAAGCTCCTACGAGCAGTACTTC. Its protein product is CASSLALSQSSYEQYF.

This clonotype has a count of ten or more. The rearrangement links TRBV29-1 to TRBJ2-2; D uncertain. The CDR3 spans 14 residues. Germline V gives CDR1 SQVTM, CDR2 ANQGSEA. Trimming cost V 3 bases and J 0 bases, with 8 bases left between them. CDR3: CSVEFWPNTGELFF. Written as DNA, the CDR3 is TGCAGCGTTGAGTTTTGGCCGAACACCGGGGAGCTGTTTTTT.

This clonotype was recorded a few times. The chain is built from TRBV12-3 or TRBV12-4 and TRBJ2-5; 11 bases are shared with TRBD1. The CDR3 runs to 15 residues. V lost 5 bases to trimming and J lost 3 bases; unmatched junction nucleotides: 5. This CDR3 reads CASSDRTGGKETQYF. The CDR3 DNA reads TGTGCCAGCAGTGACCGGACAGGGGGCAAAGAGACCCAGTACTTC.

This clonotype was seen a handful of times. The chain carries TRBV10-3 and TRBJ2-3; a weak D match, TRBD2 (7 bases). In germline, CDR1 is ENHRY, CDR2 SYGVKD. The CDR3 sequence is 15 residues long. V gave up 3 bases and J gave up 2 bases, with 12 bases separating them. DNA for the CDR3: TGTGCCATCAGTGAAGGCGGGGGCAACACAGATACGCAGTATTTT. This translates into CAISEGGGNTDTQYF.

This rearrangement joins TRBV6-5 to TRBJ2-1; tentatively, D is TRBD1 or TRBD2 (5 bases each). The CDR3 totals 16 residues. The ends were cut back, 4 bases at V and 6 bases at J, with 19 bases in the middle. Per germline, CDR1 MNHEY and CDR2 SVGAGI. The CDR3 spells CASSLSYGTRLNEQFF. The DNA of the CDR3 is TGTGCCAGCAGTTTGTCTTACGGGACCCGACTCAATGAGCAGTTCTTC.

This clonotype came up a few times. A read error may produce the germline difference seen at one junction end. The rearrangement links TRBV2 to TRBJ2-1; maybe TRBD1 (5 bases). This CDR3 contains 14 residues. CDR1 and CDR2 (germline): SNHLY, FYNNEI. This chain's CDR3 is CASKGAHSHNEQFF. As DNA, the CDR3 is TGTGCCAGCAAAGGGGCCCACTCCCACAATGAGCAGTTCTTC.

The J gene is TRBJ1-4, the V gene TRBV12-3 or TRBV12-4; perhaps TRBD1 as D (5 bases). CDR3 length: 15 residues. Trimming cost V 2 bases and J 3 bases, with 10 bases left between them. The DNA for the CDR3 is TGTGCCAGCAGTTTAAGGGGTTTTTCTAATGAAAAACTGTTTTTT. It codes for CASSLRGFSNEKLFF.

In its sample, this clonotype was seen a few times. The V gene is TRBV27, the J gene TRBJ2-7; D is unclear. The CDR3 contains 13 residues. Trimming removed 6 bases at V and 6 bases at J, with 15 bases between. Germline CDR1 and CDR2: MNHEY and SMNVEV (reference sequence). CDR3 sequence reads: CASSVDPPSEQYF. The CDR3 nucleotides read TGTGCCAGCAGCGTGGACCCACCGTCCGAGCAGTACTTC.

This clonotype showed up just a few times. The chain combines TRBV3-1 with TRBJ2-7, with D uncertain. Germline V gives CDR1 LGHDT, CDR2 YNNKEL (reference sequence). Trimming stripped 3 bases from V and 3 bases from J, with 12 bases between. The CDR3 has 14 amino acids. The CDR3 reads CASSHGDTRYEQYF. Here the CDR3 DNA reads TGTGCCAGCAGCCATGGAGACACCCGCTACGAGCAGTACTTC.

This clonotype has more than one count but fewer than ten. The chain employs TRBV2 and TRBJ1-2; 8 bases agree with TRBD1. The trim removed 4 bases at V and 2 bases at J, leaving 3 bases unmatched. The CDR3 is 14 residues long. The germline CDR1 and CDR2 sequences are SNHLY and FYNNEI. The CDR3 spells CASSAGGGNYGYTF. The CDR3 DNA sequence: TGTGCCAGCAGTGCAGGGGGCGGAAACTATGGCTACACCTTC.

This clonotype was recorded at least ten times. The chain has TRBV5-1 and TRBJ2-1; no reliable D call. The CDR3 extends over 12 amino acids. Germline V gene lookup returns CDR1 SGHRS and CDR2 YFSETQ. V lost 4 bases and J lost 5, with 7 bases in between. In DNA, the CDR3 is TGCGCCAGCAGCACCCATAACAATGAGCAGTTCTTC. Translating gives CASSTHNNEQFF.

V and J are TRBV12-3 or TRBV12-4 and TRBJ2-3; 10 bases line up with TRBD2. V dropped 5 bases and J dropped 1; count of bases not matched to a gene: 9. This CDR3 is built from 17 residues. CDR3 in amino acids: CASSRASGSGGTDTQYF. The CDR3 bases are TGTGCCAGCAGTAGGGCTAGCGGGAGCGGCGGCACAGATACGCAGTATTTT.

The rearrangement uses TRBV12-3 or TRBV12-4 and TRBJ1-2; D gene ambiguous. The germline V and J ends were trimmed by 10 bases and 6 bases, with 18 bases remaining between them. This CDR3 comprises 13 residues. Written as DNA, the CDR3 is TGTGCCACGGTTCGAGGAGGGTTAGATGGCTACACCTTC. Amino acids: CATVRGGLDGYTF.

This sequence joins TRBV5-1 and TRBJ2-7; TRBD1 might be the D (6 bases). Germline V gene sequence: CDR1 SGHRS, CDR2 YFSETQ. Trimming pared 3 bases from V and 7 bases from J, leaving 17 bases between. This CDR3 comprises 14 residues. The CDR3 region has the DNA TGCGCCAGCAGCTACCAGGGGAGAGTCGAGGAGCAGTACTTC. Translation gives CASSYQGRVEEQYF.

There are many counts of this clonotype. The chain uses TRBV5-6 and TRBJ2-2, with 8 bases that match TRBD1. This CDR3 contains 15 residues. Germline trimming cut 4 bases from V and 4 bases from J; bases unmatched to any gene: 6. Germline V CDR1 and CDR2: SGHDT, YYEEEE. In nucleotides, the CDR3 is TGTGCCAGCAGCGGCGGGACAGGACTCACCGGGGAGCTGTTTTTT. Protein: CASSGGTGLTGELFF.